Shown below are 23 T cell receptor beta chains from a single sample sequenced in a study of T cell responses to AZD1222 COVID-19 vaccine. Only in-frame clones appear in the TCRdb table, and some are missing; sequencing was by immunoSEQ multiplex PCR. This table holds tens of thousands of clones, 80% found once. The input for sequencing was peripheral blood, taken on day 0 of AZD1222 vaccination. The receptors come from an adult in good health.

V usage is TRBV14 and J usage is TRBJ1-4, with unresolved D. Between the trimmed V and J ends, which lost 4 bases and 4 bases, there was a span of 16 bases. Germline values: CDR1 SGHDN, CDR2 FVKESK. The CDR3 runs to 16 residues. CDR3 amino acids: CASSPGRTGINEKLFF. The DNA of the CDR3 is TGTGCCAGCAGCCCAGGACGAACCGGGATTAATGAAAAACTGTTTTTT. Full variable domain (rest looked up from reference TRBV14 and TRBJ1-4): EAGVTQFPSHSVIEKGQTVTLRCDPISGHDNLYWYRRVMGKEIKFLLHFVKESKQDESGMPNNRFLAERTGGTYSTLKVQPAELEDSGVYFCASSPGRTGINEKLFFGSGTQLSVL.

The V and J genes are TRBV11-2 and TRBJ2-2; perhaps TRBD2 as D (7 bases). Germline V gene sequence: CDR1 SGHAT, CDR2 FQNNGV. The CDR3 covers 12 residues. The chain's CDR3 is CAGRGSTGELFF. The CDR3 DNA reads TGTGCGGGGAGGGGGTCGACCGGGGAGCTGTTTTTT.

The CDR3 region has the DNA TGTGCCAGTTCCTCCCCCGGATCTGGGGCCAACGTCCTGACTTTC. This encodes CASSSPGSGANVLTF. The V call is TRBV28, the J call TRBJ2-6, with unresolved D. The V end lost 9 bases, the J end lost 1 base, and 13 bases lay between the germline ends. This CDR3 has 15 amino acids. Germline lookup yields CDR1 MDHEN and CDR2 SYDVKM.

This sequence joins TRBV7-9 and TRBJ1-1; D is unclear. Trimming shortened V by 5 bases and J by 5 bases, and 15 bases separated the two germline ends. Germline assignment: CDR1 SEHNR and CDR2 FQNEAQ (reference sequence). The CDR3 extends over 14 amino acids. The CDR3 is CASSLTNAGTEAFF. The CDR3 DNA reads TGTGCCAGCAGCCTAACTAACGCCGGAACTGAAGCTTTCTTT.

CDR3: CASSLVQGEGTEAFF. In nucleotides, the CDR3 is TGTGCCAGCAGCTTAGTACAGGGGGAAGGCACTGAAGCTTTCTTT. The rearrangement joins TRBV7-9 to TRBJ1-1; 8 nucleotides agree with TRBD1. This CDR3 is 15 amino acids long. In germline, CDR1 is SEHNR, CDR2 FQNEAQ (reference sequence). With V trimmed by 1 base and J by 4 bases, 5 bases remained unmatched.

This chain uses TRBV28 with TRBJ1-2, with D possibly matching TRBD1 (5 bases). Germline CDR1 is MDHEN and CDR2 is SYDVKM. V was cut by 3 bases and J by 8 bases, with 13 bases left in between. The CDR3 totals 13 residues. CDR3 region: CASSFAHGGGYTF. In nucleotides, the CDR3 is TGTGCCAGCAGTTTTGCCCATGGGGGAGGCTACACCTTC.

The chain uses TRBV18 and TRBJ1-1; a weak D match, TRBD1 (5 bases). There are 14 residues in the CDR3. V lost 3 bases, J lost 5 bases, and 13 bases lay in between. Looked up from germline, CDR1 is KGHSH and CDR2 is LQKENI. The CDR3 loop reads CASSPDIGGTEAFF. CDR3 bases: TGTGCCAGCTCACCGGACATAGGAGGGACTGAAGCTTTCTTT.

The rearrangement links TRBV7-8 to TRBJ2-3, with no clear D. Trimming removed 1 base from V and 6 bases from J, with 5 bases in between. This CDR3 comprises 12 residues. In germline, CDR1 is SGHVS, CDR2 FQNEAQ. In nucleotides, the CDR3 is TGTGCCAGCAGCTTAGTTGTTGATACGCAGTATTTT. This gives the protein CASSLVVDTQYF.

This chain connects TRBV11-3 to TRBJ2-5; tentative D call: TRBD2 (6 bases). The germline V gene has CDR1 SGHNT and CDR2 YENEEA. V was shortened by 0 bases and J by 5 bases, with 10 bases between the two germline ends. This CDR3 region has 14 residues. This CDR3 is CASSLDLRGETQYF. DNA for the CDR3: TGTGCCAGCAGCTTAGATCTGCGGGGCGAGACCCAGTACTTC.

The chain joins TRBV3-1 (or the pseudogene TRBV3-2) to TRBJ1-2; TRBD1 matches 7 bases. CDR3 length equals 15 residues. Germline V lookup: CDR1 LGHDT, CDR2 YNNKEL (reference sequence). Losses at the gene ends were 3 bases for V and 4 bases for J; bases not matched to a gene: 8. The CDR3 DNA sequence: TGTGCCAGCAGCCAGGACAGGCTACCTCCCTATGGCTACACCTTC. Translation gives CASSQDRLPPYGYTF.

This clone was counted once. The chain's CDR3 is CSVEEGGGVSAFF. For the CDR3, the DNA is TGCAGCGTTGAAGAGGGGGGCGGCGTGAGTGCTTTCTTT. V is TRBV29-1 and J is TRBJ1-1, with D possibly matching TRBD1 (6 bases). The CDR3 sequence is 13 residues long. Trimming shortened V by 0 bases and J by 11 bases, and 16 bases separated the two germline ends. Looked up from germline, CDR1 is SQVTM and CDR2 is ANQGSEA.

This chain joins TRBV5-1 and TRBJ2-3; D might be TRBD1 (6 bases). This CDR3 spans 16 amino acids. Germline values: CDR1 SGHRS, CDR2 YFSETQ. The V and J ends lost 5 bases and 4 bases respectively, with 20 bases between them. CDR3: CASSLTGTLGADTQYF. For the CDR3, the DNA is TGCGCCAGCAGTCTGACGGGGACACTGGGGGCAGATACGCAGTATTTT.

The chain recombines TRBV13 with TRBJ2-2; TRBD2 matches at 14 bases. CDR1 is PRHDT, CDR2 FYEKMQ, per germline (reference sequence). The CDR3 covers 19 residues. V trimming: 4 bases; J trimming: 3 bases; junction bases outside the gene matches: 10. This CDR3 reads CASSSLRLAGGLDTGELFF. In nucleotides, the CDR3 is TGTGCCAGCAGCTCCCTCAGACTAGCGGGGGGGCTAGACACCGGGGAGCTGTTTTTT.

The rearrangement links TRBV7-6 to TRBJ2-7; the match to TRBD1 covers 8 bases. This CDR3 has 14 residues. V lost 0 bases and J lost 3; bases outside the gene matches: 1. CDR1 is SGHVS, CDR2 FNYEAQ, per germline. The CDR3, as DNA: TGTGCCAGCAGCTTAGCGGACAGGGTCTACGAGCAGTACTTC. This encodes CASSLADRVYEQYF.

The J gene is TRBJ2-2, the V gene TRBV27; the D gene is possibly TRBD1 (6 bases). The CDR3 loop spans 15 amino acids. Per germline, CDR1 MNHEY and CDR2 SMNVEV (reference sequence). V was trimmed by 7 bases and J by 4 bases, leaving 16 bases between them. The CDR3 nucleotides read TGTGCCAGCACCCCGGGACAAGCCCGCACCGGGGAGCTGTTTTTT. This translates into CASTPGQARTGELFF.

The chain joins TRBV5-8 to TRBJ1-2; D gene unclear. V lost 7 bases and J lost 1, with 20 bases in between. This CDR3 spans 16 amino acids. In germline, CDR1 is SGHTS, CDR2 YDEGEE. CDR3 in amino acids: CASSPDMERGNYGYTF. The CDR3 DNA reads as TGTGCCAGCTCCCCCGATATGGAGCGGGGTAACTATGGCTACACCTTC.

Here the CDR3 reads CASSIGGGDGNTIYF. DNA for the CDR3: TGTGCCAGTAGTATAGGAGGGGGCGATGGAAACACCATATATTTT. This chain joins TRBV19 and TRBJ1-3, with 7 bases fitting TRBD1. This CDR3 has 15 residues. V gave up 1 base and J gave up 3 bases; unmatched junction bases: 3. CDR1 is LNHDA and CDR2 is SQIVND in the germline V gene (reference sequence).

The V and J genes are TRBV5-1 and TRBJ2-1; a possible D gene is TRBD2 (6 bases). The germline V and J ends were trimmed by 3 bases and 6 bases, with 10 bases remaining between them. In germline, CDR1 is SGHRS, CDR2 YFSETQ. There are 13 residues in the CDR3. CDR3 nucleotides: TGCGCCAGCAGCTGGGGACTTATCAATGAGCAGTTCTTC. Amino acid sequence: CASSWGLINEQFF.

This chain joins TRBV10-3 and TRBJ1-2; D unclear. Trimming pared 4 bases from V and 0 bases from J, leaving 12 bases between. This CDR3 has 15 residues. Germline CDR1 is ENHRY and CDR2 is SYGVKD. CDR3 sequence reads: CAISGGTRANYGYTF. The CDR3 DNA is TGTGCCATCAGTGGGGGAACCAGAGCTAACTATGGCTACACCTTC.

This rearrangement joins TRBV7-2 to TRBJ2-1; D might be TRBD1 (5 bases). Between the trimmed V and J ends, which lost 8 bases and 7 bases, there was a span of 15 bases. Germline assignment: CDR1 SGHTA and CDR2 FQGNSA. This CDR3 is 13 amino acids long. As DNA, the CDR3 is TGTGCCAGCGGGTTATTGGGGCGAAATGAGCAGTTCTTC. Its translation: CASGLLGRNEQFF.

J is TRBJ1-1 and V is TRBV20-1, with D possibly being TRBD1 (6 bases). Trimming stripped 3 bases from V and 2 bases from J, with 13 bases between. Per the germline V gene, CDR1 is DFQATT and CDR2 is SNEGSKA (reference sequence). This CDR3 has 14 amino acids. The DNA for the CDR3 is TGCAGTGCTAGTCCCCCAGGGGTTAACACTGAAGCTTTCTTT. As protein: CSASPPGVNTEAFF.

V is TRBV28 and J is TRBJ1-4; TRBD1 is a possible D gene (5 bases). The CDR3 contains 15 residues. CDR1 is MDHEN, CDR2 SYDVKM, per germline. Between the trimmed V and J ends, which lost 10 bases and 5 bases, there was a span of 20 bases. The CDR3 DNA follows: TGTGCCACCCCCCCCGCCGACAGACCAAATGAAAAACTGTTTTTT. Its protein product is CATPPADRPNEKLFF.

V and J are TRBV12-3 or TRBV12-4 and TRBJ1-5; TRBD1 agrees at 7 bases. The CDR3 length is 13 residues. The V segment lost 6 bases and the J segment 4 bases; nucleotides outside the gene matches: 3. CDR3: CASSQGGNQPQHF. The CDR3 bases are TGTGCCAGCAGCCAGGGGGGGAATCAGCCCCAGCATTTT.